These 18 T cell receptor beta chains share one sample of origin, sequenced in a study of PD-1 blockade in classical Hodgkin lymphoma. After autologous stem cell transplantation all patients relapsed, and prior brentuximab vedotin exposure differed between cohorts. Profiled with immunoSEQ multiplex PCR; TCRdb holds only in-frame clones, not every one. Altogether roughly 40,000 clones are present, about 72% being singletons, with the ten largest covering roughly 3%. The sequences come from peripheral blood mononuclear cells (PBMCs), collected at baseline. All receptors come from a human donor with classical Hodgkin lymphoma.

The chain employs TRBV28 and TRBJ1-5, with TRBD1 identical over 8 bases. CDR3 length: 15 amino acids. Germline V CDR1 and CDR2: MDHEN, SYDVKM. V lost 11 bases to trimming and J lost 3 bases; unmatched junction nucleotides: 12. This chain's CDR3 is CAGTRGTGLNQPQHF. DNA for the CDR3: TGTGCCGGAACACGCGGGACAGGACTCAATCAGCCCCAGCATTTT.

The chain joins TRBV7-2 to TRBJ2-3, with 9 bases lining up with TRBD1. Germline CDR1 is SGHTA and CDR2 is FQGNSA. With 6 bases clipped from V and 3 bases from J, the junction kept 7 bases outside the gene matches. The CDR3 is made up of 15 amino acids. The CDR3 DNA follows: TGTGCCAGCAGTCCTACAGGGGGCGCAACAGATACGCAGTATTTT. Its protein is CASSPTGGATDTQYF.

The gene calls are TRBV27 and TRBJ2-1, with 8 bases that match TRBD2. Germline V lookup: CDR1 MNHEY, CDR2 SMNVEV (reference sequence). The CDR3 spans 15 residues. V lost 5 bases and J lost 1; bases outside the gene matches: 4. CDR3 sequence: CASSPGLVSYNEQFF. CDR3 DNA: TGTGCCAGCAGTCCGGGACTAGTTTCCTACAATGAGCAGTTCTTC.

CDR3 region: CASRPIRVGSTDTQYF. The CDR3 DNA sequence: TGTGCCAGCAGACCTATCCGGGTGGGTAGCACAGATACGCAGTATTTT. The chain joins TRBV2 to TRBJ2-3; D ambiguous. The CDR3 runs 16 residues. Germline V CDR1 and CDR2: SNHLY, FYNNEI. V lost 6 bases, J lost 0 bases, and 16 bases lay in between.

This clone turned up a few times. The chain couples TRBV5-5 to TRBJ2-7; the match to TRBD1 covers 7 bases. The CDR3 is made up of 14 amino acids. Germline-derived CDR1 and CDR2 are SGHKS and YYEKEE (reference sequence). The junction had 5 bases not matched to a gene; V was cut back by 3 bases and J by 2 bases. CDR3 residues: CASSSLTGTYEQYF. Written as DNA, the CDR3 is TGTGCCAGCAGCTCCTTGACAGGGACCTACGAGCAGTACTTC.

This clone was recorded a few times. This chain connects TRBV9 to TRBJ1-3; no clear D. There are 16 residues in the CDR3. V was trimmed by 0 bases and J by 0 bases, leaving 10 bases between them. The germline CDR1 and CDR2 sequences are SGDLS and YYNGEE. CDR3: CASSVEGRSSGNTIYF. As DNA, the CDR3 is TGTGCCAGCAGCGTAGAGGGCAGATCCTCTGGAAACACCATATATTTT.

The chain carries TRBV7-6 and TRBJ1-1, with TRBD1 matching 9 bases. CDR3 length: 15 amino acids. CDR1 is SGHVS, CDR2 FNYEAQ, per germline. V shed 5 bases and J 2 bases; nucleotides not matched to a gene: 6. The CDR3 loop reads CASSEQGAANTEAFF. Written as DNA, the CDR3 is TGTGCCAGCAGCGAACAGGGGGCTGCCAACACTGAAGCTTTCTTT.

The chain has TRBV7-6 and TRBJ2-2; possibly TRBD2 for D (5 bases). Germline values: CDR1 SGHVS, CDR2 FNYEAQ. The CDR3 spans 14 residues. V was trimmed by 1 base and J by 4 bases, leaving 7 bases between them. CDR3 protein: CASSLGGVTGELFF. DNA of the CDR3: TGTGCCAGCAGCTTAGGGGGAGTCACCGGGGAGCTGTTTTTT.

The CDR3 DNA reads TGTGCCAGCAGCTTGAGTGGGCACACTGAAGCTTTCTTT. It translates to CASSLSGHTEAFF. The rearrangement uses TRBV5-8 and TRBJ1-1; D uncertain. The CDR3 totals 13 residues. Between the trimmed V and J ends, which lost 1 base and 3 bases, there was a span of 7 bases. CDR1 and CDR2 from the germline V gene are SGHTS and YDEGEE.

This chain links TRBV6-5 with TRBJ2-7; 10 bases are shared with TRBD1. Germline-derived CDR1 and CDR2 are MNHEY and SVGAGI. The V gene end was trimmed by 0 bases and the J gene end by 2 bases; junction bases not matched to a gene: 4. This CDR3 is built from 16 residues. The CDR3 here is CASSYSFGTGAYEQYF. The CDR3 DNA is TGTGCCAGCAGTTACTCCTTCGGGACAGGGGCCTACGAGCAGTACTTC.

This sequence joins TRBV6-5 and TRBJ1-1, with 7 bases identical to TRBD1. With V trimmed by 5 bases and J by 0 bases, 6 bases remained unmatched. Germline lookup yields CDR1 MNHEY and CDR2 SVGAGI. The CDR3 extends over 15 amino acids. The CDR3 is CASSPLTGVNTEAFF. For the CDR3, the DNA is TGTGCCAGCAGTCCCCTCACAGGGGTGAACACTGAAGCTTTCTTT.

CDR3: CASSLGTGYGYTF. The CDR3 DNA sequence: TGTGCCAGCAGTTTGGGCACGGGCTATGGCTACACCTTC. V is TRBV28 and J is TRBJ1-2; D unresolved. Per germline, CDR1 MDHEN and CDR2 SYDVKM. V was pared by 3 bases and J by 4 bases, with 9 bases between. This CDR3 spans 13 amino acids.

The CDR3 sequence is CASAGSSYNSPLHF. CDR3 DNA sequence: TGTGCCAGCGCAGGTAGCTCCTATAATTCACCCCTCCACTTT. The chain uses TRBV2 and TRBJ1-6; D is unclear. Trimming cost V 8 bases and J 0 bases, with 8 bases left between them. The CDR3 spans 14 residues. Germline V gene sequence: CDR1 SNHLY, CDR2 FYNNEI.

The chain combines TRBV10-3 with TRBJ2-7, with 7 bases identical to TRBD1. V lost 7 bases to trimming and J lost 5 bases; unmatched junction nucleotides: 8. The germline gives CDR1 ENHRY, CDR2 SYGVKD. The CDR3 covers 13 residues. CDR3 coding DNA: TGTGCCATCACCTCAGGGGGTAATGACGAGCAGTACTTC. Amino acid sequence: CAITSGGNDEQYF.

The table lists this clone with a few counts. The V and J genes are TRBV9 and TRBJ2-3; 10 bases align to TRBD2. The germline CDR1 and CDR2 sequences are SGDLS and YYNGEE. CDR3 size: 18 residues. Trimming took 0 bases from V and 3 from J; bases not matched to a gene: 10. DNA of the CDR3: TGTGCCAGCAGCGTAGGGTTAGTTAGCGGGGGGTCAACAGATACGCAGTATTTT. Translating it yields CASSVGLVSGGSTDTQYF.

The sample holds a few counts of this clone. V is TRBV27 and J is TRBJ1-5; D uncertain. V lost 3 bases, J lost 3 bases, and 9 bases lay in between. Germline CDR1 is MNHEY and CDR2 is SMNVEV (reference sequence). This CDR3 contains 14 residues. The CDR3 nucleotides are TGTGCCAGCAGTTTGAGTTGGGACAATCAGCCCCAGCATTTT. This sequence encodes CASSLSWDNQPQHF.

CDR3 loop: CASSLLKLGTGNTEAFF. The DNA for the CDR3 is TGTGCCAGCAGTTTATTGAAGCTAGGGACGGGTAACACTGAAGCTTTCTTT. This sequence joins TRBV27 and TRBJ1-1, with D tentatively TRBD1 (5 bases). Trimming left V 1 base short and J 2 bases short, with 17 bases between. The CDR3 is 17 residues long. Germline V gives CDR1 MNHEY, CDR2 SMNVEV (reference sequence).

This rearrangement joins TRBV6-5 to TRBJ2-3; D uncertain. CDR3 size: 13 residues. V was pared by 1 base and J by 5 bases, with 7 bases between. Germline V CDR1 and CDR2: MNHEY, SVGAGI. CDR3 in DNA: TGTGCCAGCAGTTACTTCTATTTAGATACGCAGTATTTT. Translated, it gives CASSYFYLDTQYF.